The 9 T cell receptor beta chains listed next were all sequenced from one sample in a study of T cell responses to AZD1222 COVID-19 vaccine. The method was immunoSEQ multiplex PCR; TCRdb's version includes in-frame clones alone and lacks a portion of them. Counted here are 120,000 to 150,000 clones, less than 95% occurring once; the ten biggest clones make up 2.8%. The sequencing here drew on peripheral blood, taken on day 0 of AZD1222 vaccination. The receptors come from an adult in good health.

CDR3 nucleotides: TGCGCCAGCAGCCAGGGACAGAGCAATCAGCCCCAGCATTTT. Protein product: CASSQGQSNQPQHF. This chain joins TRBV4-1 and TRBJ1-5; 7 bases are a match to TRBD1. The CDR3 has 14 amino acids. V shed 3 bases and J 1 base; nucleotides not matched to a gene: 0. Germline CDR1 and CDR2: MGHRA and YSYEKL.

This clone was detected once. V and J are TRBV27 and TRBJ2-7; 8 bases map to TRBD1. Trimming took 2 bases from V and 6 from J; bases not matched to a gene: 6. Germline CDR1 and CDR2: MNHEY and SMNVEV (reference sequence). This CDR3 contains 14 residues. The CDR3 DNA reads as TGTGCCAGCAGTTTAACAGGGGGGAGCTCCGAGCAGTACTTC. Translated: CASSLTGGSSEQYF.

The V gene is TRBV30, the J gene TRBJ1-5; D is perhaps TRBD1 (6 bases). Germline lookup yields CDR1 GTSNPN and CDR2 SVGIG (reference sequence). The CDR3 extends over 14 amino acids. The V and J ends lost 1 base and 2 bases respectively, with 9 bases between them. The CDR3 nucleotides are TGTGCCTGGAGTGCCCGACAGGGCAATCAGCCCCAGCATTTT. Its protein is CAWSARQGNQPQHF.

The genes are TRBV3-1 (or the pseudogene TRBV3-2) and TRBJ1-2; weak D call: TRBD1 (6 bases). CDR1 is LGHDT, CDR2 YNNKEL, per germline (reference sequence). Trimming removed 4 bases at V and 8 bases at J, with 11 bases between. The CDR3 totals 12 residues. The CDR3 nucleotides are TGTGCCAGCAGCCTGACAGGAGGGGGCTACACCTTC. Translating it yields CASSLTGGGYTF.

The gene calls are TRBV21-1 and TRBJ1-3. TRBV21-1 is a documented pseudogene. CDR3 length equals 15 residues. The CDR3 DNA reads TGTGCCAGCAGCAGTAGGGAAACCTCTGGAAACACCATATATTTT. Its protein is CASSSRETSGNTIYF.

This chain joins TRBV25-1 and TRBJ1-1; a weak D match, TRBD1 (5 bases). The length of the CDR3 is 14 residues. Trimming left V 2 bases short and J 4 bases short, with 11 bases between. CDR1 is MGHDK and CDR2 is SYGVNS in the germline V gene. For the CDR3, the DNA is TGTGCCAGCAGTGAACCCGGGACTGCCACTGAAGCTTTCTTT. It yields the protein CASSEPGTATEAFF.

The J gene is TRBJ1-6, the V gene TRBV6-5; maybe TRBD1 (5 bases). The CDR3 is 13 amino acids. Deletions cut 5 bases from V and 6 bases from J, with 8 bases between. Germline lookup yields CDR1 MNHEY and CDR2 SVGAGI. CDR3 amino acids: CASSTTVNSPLHF. The CDR3 nucleotides read TGTGCCAGCAGTACGACAGTTAATTCACCCCTCCACTTT.

The DNA for the CDR3 is TGTGCCAGCAGCTTGGCAGGGCAGGACTATGGCTACACCTTC. Translating gives CASSLAGQDYGYTF. The chain has TRBV7-9 and TRBJ1-2; tentative D call: TRBD1 (5 bases). The germline V gene encodes CDR1 SEHNR and CDR2 FQNEAQ (reference sequence). Trimming removed 3 bases at V and 3 bases at J, with 11 bases between. This CDR3 contains 14 residues.

This chain uses TRBV7-9 with TRBJ2-7; TRBD1 agrees at 7 bases. The germline gives CDR1 SEHNR, CDR2 FQNEAQ (reference sequence). The length of the CDR3 is 13 residues. The V gene end was trimmed by 6 bases and the J gene end by 2 bases; junction bases not matched to a gene: 4. The CDR3 sequence: CASSYRGPYEQYF. In nucleotides, the CDR3 is TGTGCCAGCAGTTATAGGGGGCCCTACGAGCAGTACTTC.